This T cell receptor (beta chain) was sequenced for a study of vaccination and CD4 T cells after COVID-19 (dated 2022 in TCRdb). Background for the entire study: Every convalescent patient had a positive nasal swab PCR test for SARS-CoV-2, with mild disease in about 9 patients and severe disease in one. Post-vaccine blood samples were collected a median of approximately 72 days after the second vaccine dose, ranging from about 13 to 241 days. Culture stimuli were overlapping spike peptide pools from SARS-CoV-2 and from the common cold coronaviruses HCoV-NL63, HCoV-OC43 and HCoV-229E. In around ten COVID-19 convalescent patients and several infection-naive healthy vaccine recipients, the spike-specific CD4+ TCR repertoire before mRNA vaccination was compared with the repertoire after mRNA vaccination. Participants received two doses of either the Pfizer-BioNTech BNT162b2 vaccine (n=8) or the Moderna mRNA-1273 vaccine (n=2). Control cultures received a CEFX viral epitope pool as the positive control, an HIV-1 Nef peptide pool as the negative control, or no peptide. Post-COVID blood samples were collected from convalescent patients a median of roughly 100 days after diagnosis, with a range of about 35 to 161 days. In the convalescent cohort there were six males and four females, among whom were two Hispanic individuals, seven Caucasians, two Asians and one multiracial person. General conclusions and limits of the study: The study included relatively few convalescent patients and did not analyze early timepoints after natural infection. The median number of SARS-CoV-2-reactive clonotypes rose from under 25 after infection to 38 after vaccination, but the change was not significant. Of the vaccine-specific clones found in convalescent patients, nearly all (304 of 307) were mono-reactive for SARS-CoV-2 spike instead of being cross-reactive with common cold coronaviruses. In convalescent patients, a median around 86% of post-vaccine SARS-CoV-2-reactive clones were detected only after vaccination, suggesting vaccine-specific priming.

Library construction relied on PCR. TCR sequencing of DNA from cultured CD4+ T cells used the Oncomine TCR Beta short-read assay at the Johns Hopkins FTIC core. Genomic DNA was extracted from the cultured CD4+ T cells with the QIAamp micro DNA kit. Oncomine TCR Beta libraries from cultured CD4+ T cells were pooled with unique dual indexes and sequenced on an Illumina iSeq 100. The authors' pipeline ran thus. Non-productive sequences were removed, and CDR3s that did not start with C, did not end with F or W, or were shorter than 7 amino acids were discarded. The MANAFEST web application identified antigen-specific clonotypes by comparing peptide-stimulated wells against reference wells and other culture wells. Positive clones required FDR below 0.05, an odds ratio above 5, and productive frequency above 0.1% in at least two of three replicate wells. A clonotype counted as cross-reactive if it showed significant expansion both in the SARS-CoV-2 spike wells and in at least one common cold coronavirus spike condition. Levenshtein distances (stringdist) and unrooted phylogenetic trees (ape) in R version 3.6.1 were used to assess CDR3 homology. The public reads were quality trimmed at Q25 with fastp and then assembled into clones with MiXCR by TCRdb, keeping productive beta chains. Here each entry gathers all rows of one CDR3 protein and keeps the most common genes and DNA. None of the V and J calls come from the authors' own analysis; TCRdb made them. The sample has fewer than 15,000 distinct CDR3 sequences on record, about 50% of them singletons. 9.5% to 15% of the sample goes to the ten largest clones.

The treatment or condition label corresponds to: approximately nine-day PBMC culture with coronavirus spike peptide pools or control peptides (ViraFEST assay). The ViraFEST assay, used in the study, expanded antigen-specific T cells with peptide pools and then identified the expanded clonotypes through TCR sequencing. The convalescent patients' positive SARS-CoV-2 PCR tests were from March to December 2020, which was before the Alpha, Beta and Delta variants emerged in the United States. PBMCs were cultured at two million per well in IMDM supplemented with approximately 5% human AB serum and about 9.6 IU/ml IL-2, with approximately 10 ug/ml peptide pools added. Half of the culture medium was replaced with fresh IL-2-containing medium on days 3 and 7. CD4+ T cells were isolated after approximately 10 days of culture through negative selection using the EasySep CD4+ T cell isolation kit. Ficoll-Paque Plus gradient centrifugation was used to isolate PBMCs from whole blood, and the isolated PBMCs were then either used fresh or cryopreserved at -140C. Each culture condition was generally run in triplicate wells.

Points on this clonotype: Its antigen has not been determined. No much larger clone is present one base from it, and per-base qualities are unavailable.

The CDR3 spans 16 residues, from the cysteine through the phenylalanine. Only the CDR3 DNA is retained, 48 bases long and in frame from the first base. V is pruned by 5 bases and J by 4 bases, leaving 8 bases of the junction without a gene match. Input material: CD4+ T cells from blood, cultured in vitro. The V and J genes are TRBV12-3 or TRBV12-4 and TRBJ2-2; TRBD1 agrees with 9 junctional bases. This receptor was taken from a human donor who had recovered from COVID-19. The sequence in DNA is TGTGCCAGCAGTGTCACAGGGGGCGGGAGCACCGGGGAGCTGTTTTTT. It is translated as CASSVTGGGSTGELFF.